The rows below give T cell receptor beta chains drawn from one sample of a study of response to subunit inactivated influenza vaccine. TCRdb processed the RT-PCR reads anew with MiXCR; each CDR3 protein has one entry. In the table there are fewer than 700,000 distinct CDR3 sequences, approximately 12% of which are singletons. The starting material was PBMCs from blood, obtained roughly 47 days after vaccination. The receptors come from a man in his fifties who received an inactivated influenza vaccine. CDR3s include the opening cysteine and the closing phenylalanine or tryptophan. The order of the fields is clone size, D gene, J gene, V gene, CDR3 protein, CDR3 DNA. The D gene is left open where the match is weak. Not every row has a clone size; where given, it reads once, few, many or a size class.

clone_size: NA
d_call: NA
j_call: TRBJ2-7
v_call: TRBV7-6
cdr3_aa: CASSLGSGHEQYF
cdr3_nt: TGTGCCAGCAGCTTAGGGTCCGGTCACGAGCAGTACTTC

clone_size: NA
d_call: NA
j_call: TRBJ2-1
v_call: TRBV18
cdr3_aa: CASSRSQDYPYNEQFF
cdr3_nt: TGTGCCAGCTCACGGTCACAGGACTACCCCTACAATGAGCAGTTCTTC

clone_size: NA
d_call: TRBD1
j_call: TRBJ2-5
v_call: TRBV5-6
cdr3_aa: CASSLSIGTEETQYF
cdr3_nt: TGTGCCAGCAGCTTGTCAATTGGGACAGAAGAGACCCAGTACTTC

clone_size: few
d_call: NA
j_call: TRBJ1-2
v_call: TRBV25-1
cdr3_aa: CASSEFEGGDYGYTF
cdr3_nt: TGTGCCAGCAGTGAGTTCGAAGGGGGAGACTATGGCTACACCTTC

clone_size: NA
d_call: NA
j_call: TRBJ2-7
v_call: TRBV19
cdr3_aa: CASSIHRASEQYF
cdr3_nt: TGTGCCAGTAGTATTCACAGAGCAAGCGAGCAGTACTTC

clone_size: NA
d_call: NA
j_call: TRBJ1-2
v_call: TRBV4-2
cdr3_aa: CASRRDYGYTF
cdr3_nt: TGTGCCAGCAGGAGGGACTATGGCTACACCTTC

clone_size: many
d_call: NA
j_call: TRBJ2-1
v_call: TRBV29-1
cdr3_aa: CSVEDPSEQFF
cdr3_nt: TGCAGCGTTGAAGATCCTAGTGAGCAGTTCTTC

clone_size: many
d_call: NA
j_call: TRBJ2-5
v_call: TRBV12-3/TRBV12-4
cdr3_aa: CASRPGSSASQYF
cdr3_nt: TGTGCCAGCAGACCCGGCTCTTCGGCGTCCCAGTACTTC

clone_size: NA
d_call: NA
j_call: TRBJ2-5
v_call: TRBV24-1
cdr3_aa: CATSDPGHLQETQYF
cdr3_nt: TGTGCCACCAGTGACCCGGGACACCTCCAAGAGACCCAGTACTTC

clone_size: many
d_call: NA
j_call: TRBJ2-7
v_call: TRBV20-1
cdr3_aa: CSAREVDSYEQYF
cdr3_nt: TGCAGTGCTAGAGAGGTAGACAGCTACGAGCAGTACTTC

clone_size: NA
d_call: TRBD1
j_call: TRBJ2-1
v_call: TRBV11-2
cdr3_aa: CASSSGQSREQFF
cdr3_nt: TGTGCCAGCAGCTCGGGACAGTCTAGGGAGCAGTTCTTC

clone_size: few
d_call: NA
j_call: TRBJ1-2
v_call: TRBV28
cdr3_aa: CASSETAPYGYTF
cdr3_nt: TGTGCCAGCAGTGAGACGGCTCCCTATGGCTACACCTTC

clone_size: few
d_call: NA
j_call: TRBJ2-6
v_call: TRBV11-2
cdr3_aa: CASSLQSGRPISGANVLTF
cdr3_nt: TGTGCCAGCAGCTTACAATCGGGCAGGCCCATCTCTGGGGCCAACGTCCTGACTTTC

clone_size: many
d_call: NA
j_call: TRBJ1-2
v_call: TRBV10-3
cdr3_aa: CAISEIGALLGYTF
cdr3_nt: TGTGCCATCAGTGAGATAGGGGCGCTTCTTGGCTACACCTTC

clone_size: NA
d_call: TRBD1
j_call: TRBJ1-1
v_call: TRBV7-8
cdr3_aa: CASSFGTGSTEAFF
cdr3_nt: TGTGCCAGCAGCTTCGGGACAGGGAGCACTGAAGCTTTCTTT

clone_size: many
d_call: TRBD2
j_call: TRBJ2-1
v_call: TRBV18
cdr3_aa: CASSPRRGGNNEQFF
cdr3_nt: TGTGCCAGCTCACCACGGCGCGGGGGAAACAATGAGCAGTTCTTC

clone_size: few
d_call: NA
j_call: TRBJ1-6
v_call: TRBV7-9
cdr3_aa: CASSLDAAGSPLHF
cdr3_nt: TGTGCCAGCAGCTTAGACGCTGCTGGGTCACCCCTCCACTTT

clone_size: NA
d_call: TRBD2
j_call: TRBJ2-1
v_call: TRBV7-9
cdr3_aa: CASSLGREGSYNEQFF
cdr3_nt: TGTGCCAGCAGCTTAGGGCGGGAGGGTTCCTACAATGAGCAGTTCTTC

clone_size: many
d_call: NA
j_call: TRBJ2-1
v_call: TRBV20-1
cdr3_aa: CSAIRPSSYNEQFF
cdr3_nt: TGCAGTGCTATTCGTCCAAGCTCCTACAATGAGCAGTTCTTC

clone_size: few
d_call: NA
j_call: TRBJ1-1
v_call: TRBV7-2
cdr3_aa: CASSLMGGANTEAFF
cdr3_nt: TGTGCCAGCAGCTTAATGGGGGGGGCCAACACTGAAGCTTTCTTT

clone_size: few
d_call: NA
j_call: TRBJ2-4
v_call: TRBV4-2
cdr3_aa: CASSQAANKNIQYF
cdr3_nt: TGTGCCAGCAGCCAAGCAGCAAATAAAAACATTCAGTACTTC

clone_size: NA
d_call: NA
j_call: TRBJ1-2
v_call: TRBV19
cdr3_aa: CASSPDLNYGYTF
cdr3_nt: TGTGCCAGTAGTCCTGACCTTAACTATGGCTACACCTTC

clone_size: NA
d_call: NA
j_call: TRBJ1-5
v_call: TRBV12-3/TRBV12-4
cdr3_aa: CASSLALGRNQPQHF
cdr3_nt: TGTGCCAGCAGTTTAGCGTTGGGGCGAAATCAGCCCCAGCATTTT

clone_size: few
d_call: TRBD1
j_call: TRBJ1-6
v_call: TRBV20-1
cdr3_aa: CSARGQGDSPLHF
cdr3_nt: TGCAGTGCTAGAGGACAGGGAGATTCACCCCTCCACTTT

clone_size: NA
d_call: NA
j_call: TRBJ2-2
v_call: TRBV20-1
cdr3_aa: CSAREAMAFSPRNTGELFF
cdr3_nt: TGCAGTGCTAGAGAGGCGATGGCGTTTTCTCCCCGGAACACCGGGGAGCTGTTTTTT

clone_size: few
d_call: NA
j_call: TRBJ1-6
v_call: TRBV6-2/TRBV6-3
cdr3_aa: CASSYQTSPLHF
cdr3_nt: TGTGCCAGCAGTTACCAGACTTCACCCCTCCACTTT

clone_size: few
d_call: TRBD2
j_call: TRBJ2-1
v_call: TRBV27
cdr3_aa: CASSLLSSGGEQFF
cdr3_nt: TGTGCCAGCAGTTTATTGTCTAGCGGGGGTGAGCAGTTCTTC

clone_size: many
d_call: NA
j_call: TRBJ1-5
v_call: TRBV4-2
cdr3_aa: CASSPYHVGYGNQPQHF
cdr3_nt: TGTGCCAGCAGCCCGTATCACGTCGGTTATGGCAATCAGCCCCAGCATTTT

clone_size: once
d_call: NA
j_call: TRBJ1-2
v_call: TRBV6-1
cdr3_aa: CASRTVFGGWYGYTF
cdr3_nt: TGTGCCAGCAGGACCGTCTTTGGGGGATGGTATGGCTACACCTTC

clone_size: NA
d_call: NA
j_call: TRBJ2-5
v_call: TRBV10-3
cdr3_aa: CAISESRGGETQYF
cdr3_nt: TGTGCCATCAGTGAGTCGAGAGGAGGAGAGACCCAGTACTTC

clone_size: few
d_call: TRBD1
j_call: TRBJ2-6
v_call: TRBV6-5
cdr3_aa: CASSLQGASSGANVLTF
cdr3_nt: TGTGCCAGCAGTTTACAGGGGGCTTCCTCTGGGGCCAACGTCCTGACTTTC

clone_size: few
d_call: TRBD1
j_call: TRBJ2-5
v_call: TRBV6-1
cdr3_aa: CASSDPGQGKETQYF
cdr3_nt: TGTGCCAGCAGTGACCCGGGACAGGGAAAAGAGACCCAGTACTTC

clone_size: NA
d_call: NA
j_call: TRBJ2-2
v_call: TRBV7-2
cdr3_aa: CASSLAAGPGELFF
cdr3_nt: TGTGCCAGCAGCTTAGCGGCGGGGCCCGGGGAGCTGTTTTTT

clone_size: NA
d_call: NA
j_call: TRBJ2-3
v_call: TRBV4-2
cdr3_aa: CASSQVGRAGGDTQYF
cdr3_nt: TGTGCCAGCAGCCAAGTAGGTAGGGCAGGCGGAGATACGCAGTATTTT

clone_size: NA
d_call: NA
j_call: TRBJ1-4
v_call: TRBV15
cdr3_aa: CATRTQGATNEKLFF
cdr3_nt: TGTGCCACCAGGACGCAGGGTGCAACTAATGAAAAACTGTTTTTT

clone_size: NA
d_call: TRBD2
j_call: TRBJ2-1
v_call: TRBV4-1
cdr3_aa: CASSHLAGLNNEQFF
cdr3_nt: TGCGCCAGCAGCCATTTAGCGGGACTCAACAATGAGCAGTTCTTC

clone_size: NA
d_call: NA
j_call: TRBJ1-1
v_call: TRBV5-8
cdr3_aa: CARSPRVLCEAFF
cdr3_nt: TGTGCCAGGAGCCCTAGGGTCCTCTGTGAAGCTTTCTTT

clone_size: NA
d_call: NA
j_call: TRBJ2-7
v_call: TRBV12-3/TRBV12-4
cdr3_aa: CASSCHGISYEQYF
cdr3_nt: TGTGCCAGCAGTTGCCACGGGATCTCCTACGAGCAGTACTTC

clone_size: few
d_call: TRBD1
j_call: TRBJ2-7
v_call: TRBV7-6
cdr3_aa: CASSPDRGSTYEQYF
cdr3_nt: TGTGCCAGCAGTCCCGACAGGGGATCCACCTACGAGCAGTACTTC

clone_size: NA
d_call: NA
j_call: TRBJ2-5
v_call: TRBV9
cdr3_aa: CASSPRQEAQETQYF
cdr3_nt: TGTGCCAGCAGCCCGCGACAGGAAGCCCAAGAGACCCAGTACTTC

clone_size: few
d_call: TRBD2
j_call: TRBJ2-2
v_call: TRBV12-3/TRBV12-4
cdr3_aa: CASRRLAGGPGELFF
cdr3_nt: TGTGCCAGCAGACGACTAGCGGGAGGCCCCGGGGAGCTGTTTTTT

clone_size: many
d_call: TRBD1
j_call: TRBJ2-5
v_call: TRBV5-1
cdr3_aa: CASSLRTGGDGTQYF
cdr3_nt: TGCGCCAGCAGCTTAAGGACAGGGGGCGACGGGACCCAGTACTTC

clone_size: few
d_call: TRBD1
j_call: TRBJ1-6
v_call: TRBV7-2
cdr3_aa: CASSLHGTGGISPLHF
cdr3_nt: TGTGCCAGCAGCTTACATGGGACAGGGGGAATTTCACCCCTCCACTTT

clone_size: few
d_call: NA
j_call: TRBJ2-5
v_call: TRBV25-1
cdr3_aa: CASSESPGWTQYF
cdr3_nt: TGTGCCAGCAGTGAATCCCCGGGGTGGACCCAGTACTTC

clone_size: few
d_call: NA
j_call: TRBJ1-2
v_call: TRBV12-3/TRBV12-4
cdr3_aa: CASSRTAGGYGYTF
cdr3_nt: TGTGCCAGCAGTCGGACGGCGGGCGGATATGGCTACACCTTC